These 28 T cell receptor beta chains share one sample of origin, sequenced in a study of shared clonotypes between healthy human individuals. CD45RO-negative cells were positively selected for CCR7, leaving out terminally differentiated effector memory CD45RA+ cells. Produced via immunoSEQ multiplex PCR; TCRdb's table is partial and in-frame only. The sample lists about 2.2 million clones; 80% to 95% were seen once. The sample taken for sequencing was naive CD8+ T cells from PBMCs. These receptors were collected from a young man in good health. Some clones in this sample may be carry-over from other donors' samples.

J is TRBJ1-1 and V is TRBV7-6; tentative D call: TRBD1 (5 bases). Germline lookup yields CDR1 SGHVS and CDR2 FNYEAQ. This CDR3 region has 14 residues. The V end was cut by 1 base, the J end by 4 bases, with 10 bases between. CDR3 sequence: CASSLGRAGTEAFF. CDR3 nucleotides: TGTGCCAGCAGCTTAGGCAGGGCCGGCACTGAAGCTTTCTTT.

V is TRBV7-9 and J is TRBJ1-1; a possible D gene is TRBD1 (6 bases). The V end was cut by 4 bases, the J end by 1 base, with 16 bases between. The CDR3 totals 16 residues. The germline V gene has CDR1 SEHNR and CDR2 FQNEAQ (reference sequence). DNA for the CDR3: TGTGCCAGCAGCTACCCGTCTACAGGGCCGAACACTGAAGCTTTCTTT. This translates into CASSYPSTGPNTEAFF.

Here the CDR3 reads CASSFRTPHLNTGELFF. CDR3 bases: TGTGCCAGCAGTTTTCGGACTCCACACCTTAACACCGGGGAGCTGTTTTTT. The chain uses TRBV28 and TRBJ2-2; D may be TRBD2 (5 bases). Germline CDR1 and CDR2: MDHEN and SYDVKM. The CDR3 contains 17 residues. The V end lost 3 bases, the J end lost 2 bases, and 16 bases lay between the germline ends.

J is TRBJ1-3 and V is TRBV7-8, with D unclear. Trimming took off 3 bases at V and 0 bases at J, with 9 bases between the two ends. The germline V gene has CDR1 SGHVS and CDR2 FQNEAQ. The CDR3 has 15 residues. The CDR3 DNA is TGTGCCAGCAGCTTGTGGCAGAACTCTGGAAACACCATATATTTT. Its protein is CASSLWQNSGNTIYF.

This clone was counted once. V gene TRBV5-1 combines with J gene TRBJ2-1; D is perhaps TRBD2 (5 bases). V was clipped by 4 bases and J by 0 bases, with 14 bases between them. From germline, CDR1 is SGHRS and CDR2 YFSETQ. The CDR3 spans 16 residues. CDR3 nucleotide sequence: TGCGCCAGCAGCCCACTAGAGAGGAGCTCCTACAATGAGCAGTTCTTC. Translation gives CASSPLERSSYNEQFF. Full variable domain (missing parts from reference TRBV5-1 and TRBJ2-1): KAGVTQTPRYLIKTRGQQVTLSCSPISGHRSVSWYQQTPGQGLQFLFEYFSETQRNKGNFPGRFSGRQFSNSRSEMNVSTLELGDSALYLCASSPLERSSYNEQFFGPGTRLTVL.

CDR3 in amino acids: CASSSAGGGPYNEQFF. The CDR3 nucleotides are TGTGCCAGCAGCTCCGCAGGGGGTGGTCCCTACAATGAGCAGTTCTTC. The chain joins TRBV11-2 to TRBJ2-1; 7 bases are a match to TRBD1. The CDR3 contains 16 residues. V shed 4 bases and J 2 bases; nucleotides not matched to a gene: 8. Germline V lookup: CDR1 SGHAT, CDR2 FQNNGV.

The sample holds one count of this clone. The CDR3 protein is CASSTHQGRQGARNEQFF. The CDR3 coding sequence is TGTGCCAGTAGTACTCATCAGGGGAGACAGGGGGCCCGCAATGAGCAGTTCTTC. This chain uses TRBV19 with TRBJ2-1, with 10 bases identical to TRBD1. The germline gives CDR1 LNHDA, CDR2 SQIVND (reference sequence). The CDR3 has 18 amino acids. Trimming at V came to 4 bases and at J to 6 bases, leaving 15 bases not matched to a gene.

V usage is TRBV27 and J usage is TRBJ1-2; possible D gene TRBD1, 5 bases. Between the trimmed V and J ends, which lost 10 bases and 5 bases, there was a span of 17 bases. From germline, CDR1 is MNHEY and CDR2 SMNVEV (reference sequence). This CDR3 has 13 residues. Here the CDR3 DNA reads TGTGCCACTCGGTTCGGGGGGGGGTATGGCTACACCTTC. Its translation is CATRFGGGYGYTF.

The rearrangement uses TRBV11-2 and TRBJ2-2; D is ambiguous. The V and J ends lost 5 bases and 1 base respectively, with 8 bases between them. The CDR3 sequence is 14 residues long. In germline, CDR1 is SGHAT, CDR2 FQNNGV. The chain's CDR3 is CASSGQRNTGELFF. CDR3 sequence (DNA): TGTGCCAGCAGCGGGCAACGGAACACCGGGGAGCTGTTTTTT.

With regard to this clone: The same CDR3 can be traced to other DNA sequences in this sample. This chain connects TRBV5-6 to TRBJ2-7; D uncertain. The CDR3 is 12 amino acids. V was clipped by 1 base and J by 1 base, with 3 bases between them. Germline V gives CDR1 SGHDT, CDR2 YYEEEE. This chain's CDR3 is CASSLSSYEQYF. CDR3 DNA: TGTGCCAGCAGCTTGTCTTCCTACGAGCAGTACTTC.

The chain couples TRBV6-1 to TRBJ2-7; D is perhaps TRBD1 (6 bases). V was pared by 3 bases and J by 1 base, with 13 bases between. Germline loops: CDR1 MNHNS, CDR2 SASEGT. This CDR3 has 15 residues. CDR3 nucleotides: TGTGCCAGCAGTGAGGGACACCTTCGGTCCTACGAGCAGTACTTC. Amino acid sequence: CASSEGHLRSYEQYF.

V gene TRBV28 combines with J gene TRBJ2-5; no firm D call. Trimming took off 3 bases at V and 5 bases at J, with 13 bases between the two ends. The CDR3 is 14 residues long. Germline values: CDR1 MDHEN, CDR2 SYDVKM. Here the CDR3 DNA reads TGTGCCAGCAGTTTCGCAGGAATGGGGGAGACCCAGTACTTC. Amino acid sequence: CASSFAGMGETQYF.

This clone was recorded once. The chain combines TRBV7-9 with TRBJ1-5, with D uncertain. V shed 2 bases and J shed 7 bases, with 6 bases lying between them. The CDR3 totals 12 residues. Germline CDR1 SEHNR, CDR2 FQNEAQ (reference sequence). CDR3 sequence reads: CASSLNGQPQHF. CDR3 nucleotide sequence: TGTGCCAGCAGCTTAAACGGCCAGCCCCAGCATTTT.

The chain employs TRBV28 and TRBJ2-1; 12 nucleotides line up with TRBD1. Germline-derived CDR1 and CDR2 are MDHEN and SYDVKM. The V and J ends lost 5 bases and 7 bases, in that order; junction bases with no gene match: 9. This CDR3 has 16 amino acids. CDR3 bases: TGTGCCAGCAGTGAACCTACGGGACAGGGGGCAAATGAGCAGTTCTTC. Translated: CASSEPTGQGANEQFF.

The genes are TRBV6-5 and TRBJ2-4, with D maybe TRBD2 (5 bases). V lost 4 bases, J lost 8 bases, and 12 bases lay in between. CDR1 and CDR2 (germline): MNHEY, SVGAGI. This CDR3 region has 13 residues. CDR3 amino acids: CASSSYRGDIQYF. CDR3 coding DNA: TGTGCCAGCAGTTCATACCGGGGAGACATTCAGTACTTC.

J is TRBJ2-2 and V is TRBV5-1, with D tentatively TRBD1 or TRBD2 (6 bases each). V lost 0 bases to trimming and J lost 4 bases, with 10 bases between them. Germline CDR1 reads SGHRS; CDR2 reads YFSETQ. The CDR3 has 15 amino acids. The CDR3 DNA follows: TGCGCCAGCAGCTTGGCGGGGGCGCCCACCGGGGAGCTGTTTTTT. Translated, it gives CASSLAGAPTGELFF. Combining the CDR3 with reference TRBV5-1 and TRBJ2-2 gives the whole variable domain KAGVTQTPRYLIKTRGQQVTLSCSPISGHRSVSWYQQTPGQGLQFLFEYFSETQRNKGNFPGRFSGRQFSNSRSEMNVSTLELGDSALYLCASSLAGAPTGELFFGEGSRLTVL.

This clone was found once. The chain combines TRBV14 with TRBJ2-7; either TRBD1 or TRBD2 may supply D (5 bases each). Per germline, CDR1 SGHDN and CDR2 FVKESK. The CDR3 is 13 residues long. V lost 5 bases to trimming and J lost 5 bases, with 13 bases between them. CDR3 nucleotides: TGTGCCAGCAGCTGGACCCGGGGCCACGAGCAGTACTTC. Protein sequence: CASSWTRGHEQYF.

The genes are TRBV6-5 and TRBJ2-2, with TRBD2 as a possible D gene (6 bases). Germline lookup yields CDR1 MNHEY and CDR2 SVGAGI. CDR3 size: 13 residues. V gave up 5 bases and J gave up 7 bases, with 11 bases separating them. The CDR3 bases are TGTGCCAGCAGTCCCCGGGGGAACGGGGAGCTGTTTTTT. Amino acid sequence: CASSPRGNGELFF.

This chain uses TRBV5-1 with TRBJ1-2; 8 bases align to TRBD1. This CDR3 spans 17 amino acids. J was trimmed by 3 bases and V by 0 bases; bases with no gene match: 10. The germline CDR1 and CDR2 sequences are SGHRS and YFSETQ. CDR3 region: CASSLVRLQGGDYGYTF. The CDR3 DNA follows: TGCGCCAGCAGCTTGGTCCGCTTACAGGGGGGAGACTATGGCTACACCTTC.

The V gene is TRBV27, the J gene TRBJ1-1; 8 bases match TRBD1. The CDR3 spans 17 residues. V was pared by 1 base and J by 1 base, with 8 bases of the junction left unmatched. Germline assignment: CDR1 MNHEY and CDR2 SMNVEV (reference sequence). CDR3 sequence: CASSLFWTGSSNTEAFF. Written as DNA, the CDR3 is TGTGCCAGCAGTTTATTCTGGACAGGGAGTTCGAACACTGAAGCTTTCTTT.

This clone was detected once. The J gene is TRBJ2-2, the V gene TRBV25-1, with D unclear. The germline CDR1 and CDR2 sequences are MGHDK and SYGVNS. This CDR3 is 15 amino acids long. Trimming removed 3 bases at V and 0 bases at J, with 8 bases between. CDR3 protein: CASSDWQANTGELFF. The CDR3 bases are TGTGCCAGCAGTGACTGGCAGGCGAACACCGGGGAGCTGTTTTTT.

Note on this clone: At the DNA level, this CDR3 is encoded by other sequences in the same sample as well. The V gene is TRBV7-6, the J gene TRBJ2-2; no firm D call. Germline loops: CDR1 SGHVS, CDR2 FNYEAQ. V lost 5 bases to trimming and J lost 3 bases, with 1 base between them. The CDR3 covers 11 residues. The CDR3 nucleotides read TGTGCCAGCAGCCACACCGGGGAGCTGTTTTTT. As protein: CASSHTGELFF.

CDR3 nucleotides: TGCAGCGTCACTAGGATAGCGGGGGGCCCGCACAATGAGCAGTTCTTC. It yields the protein CSVTRIAGGPHNEQFF. This chain connects TRBV29-1 to TRBJ2-1; 10 bases fit TRBD2. The V gene's germline CDR1 is SQVTM and CDR2 ANQGSEA. V shed 6 bases and J 5 bases; nucleotides not matched to a gene: 13. The CDR3 covers 16 residues.

The chain uses TRBV9 and TRBJ2-1; 7 bases are a match to TRBD1. The J segment lost 2 bases and the V segment lost 1 base, leaving 9 bases of the junction unmatched. Germline values: CDR1 SGDLS, CDR2 YYNGEE. The CDR3 runs to 17 residues. The CDR3 nucleotides read TGTGCCAGCAGCGTAACTTGGGGGCAGGGGGCCTACAATGAGCAGTTCTTC. Translating gives CASSVTWGQGAYNEQFF.

As to this clone: The junction shows a germline mismatch at one end, possibly a read error. This chain joins TRBV5-6 and TRBJ1-2; D possibly corresponds to TRBD1 (6 bases). The CDR3 sequence is 11 residues long. The V gene's germline CDR1 is SGHDT and CDR2 YYEEEE. The CDR3 DNA sequence: TGTGCCAGCAGCTTGGGACAGGTGATTACTTTC. It specifies CASSLGQVITF.

This chain uses TRBV6-5 with TRBJ1-1; D remains unclear. The CDR3 runs to 15 residues. Between the trimmed V and J ends, which lost 2 bases and 4 bases, there was a span of 14 bases. Germline V lookup: CDR1 MNHEY, CDR2 SVGAGI. In nucleotides, the CDR3 is TGTGCCAGCAGTTACACCGATGCAGTGGGCACTGAAGCTTTCTTT. It is translated as CASSYTDAVGTEAFF.

In the case of this clone: This CDR3 is also generated by other DNA sequences in the sample. The chain employs TRBV6-6 and TRBJ2-2, with D possibly matching TRBD2 (6 bases). The germline V gene has CDR1 MNHNY and CDR2 SVGAGI (reference sequence). Deletions cut 2 bases from V and 6 bases from J, with 7 bases between. The CDR3 sequence is 13 residues long. CDR3 nucleotide sequence: TGTGCCAGCAGTTACAGCGGGTCCGGGGAGCTGTTTTTT. It is translated as CASSYSGSGELFF.

Of note for this clone: Other DNA sequences in this sample translate to the same CDR3. The J gene is TRBJ2-7, the V gene TRBV30; D possibly matches TRBD1 or TRBD2 (6 bases each). Looked up from germline, CDR1 is GTSNPN and CDR2 is SVGIG (reference sequence). The CDR3 consists of 13 residues. V lost 0 bases to trimming and J lost 1 base, with 7 bases between them. CDR3: CAWSVGGSYEQYF. The CDR3 nucleotides read TGTGCCTGGAGTGTAGGGGGGTCCTACGAGCAGTACTTC.